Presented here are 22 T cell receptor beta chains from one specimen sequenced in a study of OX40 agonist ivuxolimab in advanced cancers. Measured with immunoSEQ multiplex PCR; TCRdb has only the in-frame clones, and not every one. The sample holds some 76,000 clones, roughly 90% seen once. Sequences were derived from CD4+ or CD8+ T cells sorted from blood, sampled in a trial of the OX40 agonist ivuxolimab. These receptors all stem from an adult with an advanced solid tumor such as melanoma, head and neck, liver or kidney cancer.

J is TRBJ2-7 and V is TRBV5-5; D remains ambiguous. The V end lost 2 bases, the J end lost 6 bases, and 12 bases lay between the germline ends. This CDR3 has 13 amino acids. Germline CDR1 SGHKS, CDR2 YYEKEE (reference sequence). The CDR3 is CASSFPTVGEQYF. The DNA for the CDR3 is TGTGCCAGCAGCTTCCCCACCGTCGGCGAGCAGTACTTC.

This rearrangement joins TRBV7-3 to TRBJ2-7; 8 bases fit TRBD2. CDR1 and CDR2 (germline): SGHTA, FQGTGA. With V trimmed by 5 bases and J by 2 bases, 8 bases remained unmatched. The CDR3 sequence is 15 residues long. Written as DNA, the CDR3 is TGTGCCAGCAGCCCTTTAGCGGGGTCGGCCTACGAGCAGTACTTC. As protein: CASSPLAGSAYEQYF.

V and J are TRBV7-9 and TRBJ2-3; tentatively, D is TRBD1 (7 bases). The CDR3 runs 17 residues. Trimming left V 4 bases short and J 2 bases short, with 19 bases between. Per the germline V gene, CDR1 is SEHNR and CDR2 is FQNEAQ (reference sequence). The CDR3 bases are TGTGCCAGCAGCTACCCCCCCCAGGGGGGCGACACAGATACGCAGTATTTT. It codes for CASSYPPQGGDTDTQYF.

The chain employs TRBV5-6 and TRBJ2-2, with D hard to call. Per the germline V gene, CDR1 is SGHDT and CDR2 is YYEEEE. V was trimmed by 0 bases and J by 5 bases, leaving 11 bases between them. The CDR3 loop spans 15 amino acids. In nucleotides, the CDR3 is TGTGCCAGCAGCTTGGCGTCACAGCCGACCGGGGAGCTGTTTTTT. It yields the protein CASSLASQPTGELFF. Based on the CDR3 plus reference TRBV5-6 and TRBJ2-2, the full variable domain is DAGVTQSPTHLIKTRGQQVTLRCSPKSGHDTVSWYQQALGQGPQFIFQYYEEEERQRGNFPDRFSGHQFPNYSSELNVNALLLGDSALYLCASSLASQPTGELFFGEGSRLTVL.

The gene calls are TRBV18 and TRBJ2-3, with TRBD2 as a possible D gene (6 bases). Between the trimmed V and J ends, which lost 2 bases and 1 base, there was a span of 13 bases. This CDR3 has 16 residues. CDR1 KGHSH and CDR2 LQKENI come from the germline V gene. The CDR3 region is CASSPDVGGGTDTQYF. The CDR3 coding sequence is TGTGCCAGCTCACCAGACGTTGGCGGGGGCACAGATACGCAGTATTTT. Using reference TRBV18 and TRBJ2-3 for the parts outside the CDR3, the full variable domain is NAGVMQNPRHLVRRRGQEARLRCSPMKGHSHVYWYRQLPEEGLKFMVYLQKENIIDESGMPKERFSAEFPKEGPSILRIQQVVRGDSAAYFCASSPDVGGGTDTQYFGPGTRLTVL.

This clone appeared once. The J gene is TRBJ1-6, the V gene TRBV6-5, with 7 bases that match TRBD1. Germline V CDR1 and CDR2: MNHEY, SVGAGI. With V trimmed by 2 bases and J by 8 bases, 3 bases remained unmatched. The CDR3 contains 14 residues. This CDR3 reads CASSYRDSYSPLHF. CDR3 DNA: TGTGCCAGCAGTTACCGGGACAGTTATTCACCCCTCCACTTT.

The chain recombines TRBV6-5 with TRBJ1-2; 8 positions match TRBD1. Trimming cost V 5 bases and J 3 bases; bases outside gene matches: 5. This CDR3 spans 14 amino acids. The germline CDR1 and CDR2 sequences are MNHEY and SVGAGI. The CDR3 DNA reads TGTGCCAGCAGTACTGGACAGGGACACTATGGCTACACCTTC. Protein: CASSTGQGHYGYTF.

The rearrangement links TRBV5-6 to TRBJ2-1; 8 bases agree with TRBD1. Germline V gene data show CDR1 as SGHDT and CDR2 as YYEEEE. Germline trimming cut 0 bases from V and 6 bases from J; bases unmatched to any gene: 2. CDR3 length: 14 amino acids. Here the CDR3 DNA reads TGTGCCAGCAGCTTGGGCAGGGGGCGCAATGAGCAGTTCTTC. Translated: CASSLGRGRNEQFF.

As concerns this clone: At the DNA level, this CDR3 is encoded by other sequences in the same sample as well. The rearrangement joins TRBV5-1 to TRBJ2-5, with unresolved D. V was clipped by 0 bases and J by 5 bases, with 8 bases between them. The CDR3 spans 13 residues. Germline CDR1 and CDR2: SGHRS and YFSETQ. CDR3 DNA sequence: TGCGCCAGCAGCTTGGGGGCACGGGAGACCCAGTACTTC. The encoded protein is CASSLGARETQYF.

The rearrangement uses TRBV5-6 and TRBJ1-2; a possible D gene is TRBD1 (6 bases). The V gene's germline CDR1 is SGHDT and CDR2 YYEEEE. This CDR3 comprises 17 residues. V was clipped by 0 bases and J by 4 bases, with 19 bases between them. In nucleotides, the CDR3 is TGTGCCAGCAGCTTGGCCAAGCTCTGGGGGCTTAGCTATGGCTACACCTTC. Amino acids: CASSLAKLWGLSYGYTF. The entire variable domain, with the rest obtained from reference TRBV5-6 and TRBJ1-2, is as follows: DAGVTQSPTHLIKTRGQQVTLRCSPKSGHDTVSWYQQALGQGPQFIFQYYEEEERQRGNFPDRFSGHQFPNYSSELNVNALLLGDSALYLCASSLAKLWGLSYGYTFGSGTRLTVV.

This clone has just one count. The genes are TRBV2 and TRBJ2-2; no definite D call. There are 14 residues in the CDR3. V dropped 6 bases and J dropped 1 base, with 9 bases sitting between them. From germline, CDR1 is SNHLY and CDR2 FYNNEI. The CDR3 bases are TGTGCCAGCAGGTGGACCGTGAACACCGGGGAGCTGTTTTTT. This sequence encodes CASRWTVNTGELFF. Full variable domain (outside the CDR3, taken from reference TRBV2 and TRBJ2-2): EPEVTQTPSHQVTQMGQEVILRCVPISNHLYFYWYRQILGQKVEFLVSFYNNEISEKSEIFDDQFSVERPDGSNFTLKIRSTKLEDSAMYFCASRWTVNTGELFFGEGSRLTVL.

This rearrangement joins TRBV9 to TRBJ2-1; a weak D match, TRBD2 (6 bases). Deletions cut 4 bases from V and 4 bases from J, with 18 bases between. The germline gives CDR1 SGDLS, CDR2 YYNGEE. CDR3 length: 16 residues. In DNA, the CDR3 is TGTGCCAGCAGCCCTTTTGAGCGTGGGACTTACAATGAGCAGTTCTTC. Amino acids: CASSPFERGTYNEQFF.

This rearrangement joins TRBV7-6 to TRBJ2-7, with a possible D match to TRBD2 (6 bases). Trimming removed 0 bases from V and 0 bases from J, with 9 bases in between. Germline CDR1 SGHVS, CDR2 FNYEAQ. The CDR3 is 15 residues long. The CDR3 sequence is CASSLAGGFSYEQYF. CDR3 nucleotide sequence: TGTGCCAGCAGCTTAGCGGGGGGTTTCTCCTACGAGCAGTACTTC.

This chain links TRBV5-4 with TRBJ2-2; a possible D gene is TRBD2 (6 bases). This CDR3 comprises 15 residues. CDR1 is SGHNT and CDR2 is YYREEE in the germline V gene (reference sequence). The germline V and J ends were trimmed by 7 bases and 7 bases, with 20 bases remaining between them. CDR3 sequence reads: CASGPRGVGGGELFF. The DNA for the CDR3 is TGTGCCAGCGGGCCACGCGGGGTGGGCGGCGGGGAGCTGTTTTTT.

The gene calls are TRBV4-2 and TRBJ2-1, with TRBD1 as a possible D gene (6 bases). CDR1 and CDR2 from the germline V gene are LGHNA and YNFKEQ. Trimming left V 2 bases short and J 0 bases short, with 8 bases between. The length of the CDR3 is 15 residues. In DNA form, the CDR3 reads TGTGCCAGCAGCCAACTACAGGGCTCCTACAATGAGCAGTTCTTC. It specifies CASSQLQGSYNEQFF.

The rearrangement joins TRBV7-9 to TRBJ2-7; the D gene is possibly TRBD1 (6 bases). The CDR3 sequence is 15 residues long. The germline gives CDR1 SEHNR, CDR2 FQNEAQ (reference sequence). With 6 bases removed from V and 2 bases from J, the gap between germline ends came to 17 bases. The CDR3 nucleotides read TGTGCCAGCAGTCACTTAGGGGGAACCACCTACGAGCAGTACTTC. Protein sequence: CASSHLGGTTYEQYF.

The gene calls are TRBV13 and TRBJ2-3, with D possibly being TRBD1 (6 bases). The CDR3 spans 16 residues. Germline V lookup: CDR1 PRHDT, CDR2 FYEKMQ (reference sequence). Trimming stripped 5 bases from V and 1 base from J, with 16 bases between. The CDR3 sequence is CASSRPSGAGTDTQYF. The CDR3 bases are TGTGCCAGCAGCCGTCCTTCAGGGGCGGGCACAGATACGCAGTATTTT.

The CDR3 spells CASSLASGYEQYF. DNA for the CDR3: TGTGCCAGCAGCTTAGCATCTGGGTACGAGCAGTACTTC. The chain carries TRBV11-2 and TRBJ2-7; D not resolved. V was clipped by 1 base and J by 4 bases, with 8 bases between them. From germline, CDR1 is SGHAT and CDR2 FQNNGV. The CDR3 extends over 13 amino acids.

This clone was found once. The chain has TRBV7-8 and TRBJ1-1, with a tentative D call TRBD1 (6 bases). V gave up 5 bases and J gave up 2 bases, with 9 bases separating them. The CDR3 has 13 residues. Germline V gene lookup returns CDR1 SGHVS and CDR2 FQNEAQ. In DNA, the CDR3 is TGTGCCAGCAGCCAGGGACAAAACACTGAAGCTTTCTTT. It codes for CASSQGQNTEAFF.

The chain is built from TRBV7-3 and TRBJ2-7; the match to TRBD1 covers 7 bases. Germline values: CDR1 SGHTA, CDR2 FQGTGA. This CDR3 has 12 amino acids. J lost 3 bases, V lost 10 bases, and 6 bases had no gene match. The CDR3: CAIPGQRYEQYF. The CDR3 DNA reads TGTGCCATCCCGGGACAGCGCTACGAGCAGTACTTC.

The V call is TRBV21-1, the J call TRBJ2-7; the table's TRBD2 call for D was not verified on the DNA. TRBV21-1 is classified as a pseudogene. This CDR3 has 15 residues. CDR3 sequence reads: CASIQWEGGPYEQYF. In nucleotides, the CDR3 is TGTGCCAGCATCCAATGGGAGGGGGGCCCCTACGAGCAGTACTTC.

The CDR3 sequence is CASSTPRQQDIGTQYF. The CDR3 nucleotides are TGTGCCAGTAGTACCCCCCGACAGCAGGATATCGGGACGCAGTATTTT. This chain links TRBV19 with TRBJ2-3; tentative D call: TRBD1 (5 bases). CDR3 length equals 16 residues. Germline V lookup: CDR1 LNHDA, CDR2 SQIVND (reference sequence). Trimming removed 4 bases at V and 9 bases at J, with 23 bases between.